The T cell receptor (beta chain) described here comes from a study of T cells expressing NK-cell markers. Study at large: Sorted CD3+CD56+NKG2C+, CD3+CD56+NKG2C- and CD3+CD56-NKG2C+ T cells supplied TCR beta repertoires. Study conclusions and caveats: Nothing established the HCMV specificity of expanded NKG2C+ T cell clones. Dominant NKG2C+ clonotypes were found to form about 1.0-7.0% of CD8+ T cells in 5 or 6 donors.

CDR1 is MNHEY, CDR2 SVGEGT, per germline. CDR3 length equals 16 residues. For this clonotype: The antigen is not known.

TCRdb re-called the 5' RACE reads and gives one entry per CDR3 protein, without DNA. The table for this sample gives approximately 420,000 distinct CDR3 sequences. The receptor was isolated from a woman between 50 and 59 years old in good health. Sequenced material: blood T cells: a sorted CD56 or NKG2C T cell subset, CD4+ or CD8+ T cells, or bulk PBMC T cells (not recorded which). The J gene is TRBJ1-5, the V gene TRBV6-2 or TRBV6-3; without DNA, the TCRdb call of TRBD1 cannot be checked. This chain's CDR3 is CASSYDREWGNQPQHF.